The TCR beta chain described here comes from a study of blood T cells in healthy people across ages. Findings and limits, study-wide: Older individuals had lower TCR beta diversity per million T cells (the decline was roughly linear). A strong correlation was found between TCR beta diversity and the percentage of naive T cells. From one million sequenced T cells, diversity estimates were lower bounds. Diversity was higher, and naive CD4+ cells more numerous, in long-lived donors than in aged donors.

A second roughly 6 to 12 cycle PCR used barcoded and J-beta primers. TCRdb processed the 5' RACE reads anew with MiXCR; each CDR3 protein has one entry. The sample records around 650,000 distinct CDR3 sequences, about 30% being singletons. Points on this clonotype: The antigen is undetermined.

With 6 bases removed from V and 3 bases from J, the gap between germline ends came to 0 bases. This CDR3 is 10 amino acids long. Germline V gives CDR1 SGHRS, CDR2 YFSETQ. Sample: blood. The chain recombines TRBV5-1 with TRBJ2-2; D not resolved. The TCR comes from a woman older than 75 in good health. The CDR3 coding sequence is TGCGCCAGCAACACCGGGGAGCTGTTTTTT. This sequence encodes CASNTGELFF.